The rows below give T cell receptor beta chains drawn from one sample of a study of early T cells in non-severe SARS-CoV-2 infection. TCRdb re-analysed the 5' RACE reads in MiXCR, keeping a single row per CDR3 protein. The table shows about 59,000 distinct CDR3 sequences, with roughly an eighth occurring only once. The sequences come from whole blood, collected at baseline. The receptors originated from an adult who was a healthcare worker with PCR-confirmed SARS-CoV-2 infection or an uninfected control (not recorded which). CDR3s include the opening cysteine and the closing phenylalanine or tryptophan. The D gene is left open where the match is weak. Rows give clone size only sometimes, using once, few, many, or a class for an expanded clone.

few	TRBD2	TRBV24-1	TRBJ2-1	TGTGCCACCAGTGATCGCCCAGGGAGGGCGGACTCCTACAATGAGCAGTTCTTC	CATSDRPGRADSYNEQFF
-	TRBD2	TRBV9	TRBJ2-1	TGTGCCAGCAGCGCCGGGACTAGCGGGAGAGTTGAGCAGTTCTTC	CASSAGTSGRVEQFF
few	-	TRBV3-1	TRBJ2-1	TGTGCCAGCAGCCAGCCCAGGAGGGCCAATGAGCAGTTCTTC	CASSQPRRANEQFF
many	-	TRBV9	TRBJ2-1	TGTGCCAGCACAGTGGACGGGAGCTCCTACAATGAGCAGTTCTTC	CASTVDGSSYNEQFF
-	-	TRBV29-1	TRBJ2-3	TGCAGCGTTGAAGATCAGGGCACAGATACGCAGTATTTT	CSVEDQGTDTQYF
few	-	TRBV29-1	TRBJ2-7	TGCAGCGTTGGAGATCTTAGCTCCTACGAGCAGTACTTC	CSVGDLSSYEQYF
-	TRBD2	TRBV2	TRBJ2-7	TGTGCCAGCAGTGTCTCTAGCGGTTCCTACGAGCAGTACTTC	CASSVSSGSYEQYF
-	-	TRBV6-1	TRBJ2-5	TGTGCCAGCAGTGAATACAGCGAGACCCAGTACTTC	CASSEYSETQYF
-	-	TRBV12-3/TRBV12-4	TRBJ1-5	TGTGCCAGCAGTACGGCCAAGGGGGGCAATCAGCCCCAGCATTTT	CASSTAKGGNQPQHF
few	TRBD1	TRBV18	TRBJ2-7	TGTGCCAGCTCACCACGGACAGGGTCCCACGAGCAGTACTTC	CASSPRTGSHEQYF
-	-	TRBV15	TRBJ2-5	TGTGCCACCAGCAGAACACGTCGGGGTTCCCAAGAGACCCAGTACTTC	CATSRTRRGSQETQYF
few	TRBD2	TRBV11-2	TRBJ2-1	TGTGCCAGCAGCCCGGGACTAGCGGGTCACAATGAGCAGTTCTTC	CASSPGLAGHNEQFF
-	TRBD2	TRBV19	TRBJ2-1	TGTGCCAGTAGTATAGCTGGGGGAGGGAGTGAGCAGTTCTTC	CASSIAGGGSEQFF
few	-	TRBV28	TRBJ2-2	TGTGCCAGCAGTTTGGGGGTGAGCGGGGAGCTGTTTTTT	CASSLGVSGELFF
-	TRBD2	TRBV20-1	TRBJ2-3	TGCAGTGCCGTCAGCGGGAGTAACTCAGATACGCAGTATTTT	CSAVSGSNSDTQYF
-	-	TRBV5-1	TRBJ2-1	TGCGCCAGCAGCCCAATTACGGGGACTGTCAATGAGCAGTTCTTC	CASSPITGTVNEQFF
many	TRBD1	TRBV7-8	TRBJ2-5	TGTGCCAGCAGGTCACCGGCCAGACAGGGGGCAGAGACCCAGTACTTC	CASRSPARQGAETQYF
-	-	TRBV12-3/TRBV12-4	TRBJ2-4	TGTGCCAGCAGTCCGCGGCTACACGGGATAGGCAAAAACATTCAGTACTTC	CASSPRLHGIGKNIQYF
few	-	TRBV6-6	TRBJ1-3	TGTGCCAGCAGTAACAAAGGGACGGCAAGGGTATGGACAGCCGGAAACACCATATATTTT	CASSNKGTARVWTAGNTIYF
-	-	TRBV19	TRBJ2-7	TGTGCCAGTAGTAGTCGTCAGGGCCCCTACGAGCAGTACTTC	CASSSRQGPYEQYF
many	-	TRBV5-1	TRBJ2-7	TGCGCCAGCAGTTTCGGCCCACTGGACGAGCAGTACTTC	CASSFGPLDEQYF
-	-	TRBV13	TRBJ2-1	TGTGCCAGCAGCTCCTGGACAGACCTTCCTACCTACAATGAGCAGTTCTTC	CASSSWTDLPTYNEQFF
many	-	TRBV7-7	TRBJ2-1	TGTGCTAGCAGCTTGGACTGGAACGATGAGCAGTTCTTC	CASSLDWNDEQFF
few	-	TRBV12-3/TRBV12-4	TRBJ2-3	TGTGCCAGCGCCCTCAGCACAGATACGCAGTATTTT	CASALSTDTQYF
-	-	TRBV29-1	TRBJ2-7	TGCAGCGTTGAAGAGGACAGCCTCTACGAGCAGTACTTC	CSVEEDSLYEQYF
many	-	TRBV5-1	TRBJ1-4	TGCGCCAGCAGCTTACGGAGAGGAGGTACTGAAAAACTGTTTTTT	CASSLRRGGTEKLFF
few	-	TRBV6-5	TRBJ2-7	TGTGCCAGCAAAATCAGCTGGGAGGCCTACGAGCAGTACTTC	CASKISWEAYEQYF
many	TRBD2	TRBV5-1	TRBJ2-7	TGCGCCAGCAGCTTGGACTTAGCGGGTACGAAGAGGGACGAGCAGTACTTC	CASSLDLAGTKRDEQYF
many	-	TRBV7-9	TRBJ2-1	TGTGCCAGCAGCCCGGTCCAAACCTACAATGAGCAGTTCTTC	CASSPVQTYNEQFF
few	-	TRBV6-6	TRBJ2-7	TGTGCCAGCAGCTATATCTCCTACGAGCAGTACTTC	CASSYISYEQYF
few	-	TRBV2	TRBJ2-1	TGTGCCAGCAGTGAATGGGACAATGAGCAGTTCTTC	CASSEWDNEQFF
-	-	TRBV30	TRBJ1-2	TGTGCCTGGAGTGTAACCGCCGACCCCATCTTC	CAWSVTADPIF
-	TRBD1	TRBV10-3	TRBJ1-5	TGTGCCATCAGTCCTGACAGGGTTAGCAATCAGCCCCAGCATTTT	CAISPDRVSNQPQHF
-	-	TRBV20-1	TRBJ2-2	TGCAGTGCTTGGACGTCGCGCACCGGGGAGCTGTTTTTT	CSAWTSRTGELFF
few	TRBD1	TRBV12-3/TRBV12-4	TRBJ2-1	TGTGCCAGCAGTCCCCGGACAGGGGGCCCCTACAATGAGCAGTTCTTC	CASSPRTGGPYNEQFF
-	-	TRBV7-3	TRBJ2-5	TGTGCCAGCAGCTCTACGGGACGTTCCCAAGAGACCCAGTACTTC	CASSSTGRSQETQYF
few	-	TRBV11-2	TRBJ1-5	TGTGCCAGCAGCCAACCTGGAGGGAATCAGCCCCAGCATTTT	CASSQPGGNQPQHF
once	TRBD2	TRBV7-9	TRBJ2-3	TGTGCCAGCAGCGAGAGCGGGAGGGGAGATACGCAGTATTTT	CASSESGRGDTQYF
-	-	TRBV5-1	TRBJ2-7	TGCGCCAGCAGCCAAGGGACGACAGGCTACGAGCAGTACTTC	CASSQGTTGYEQYF
many	-	TRBV7-6	TRBJ1-4	TGTGCCAGCTCCACCAGGGGAACTCCGCTCTTT	CASSTRGTPLF
-	-	TRBV24-1	TRBJ2-5	TGTGCCACCAGTGATTTAAGGGGCAGGGGCCAAGAGACCCAGTACTTC	CATSDLRGRGQETQYF
many	TRBD1	TRBV19	TRBJ2-1	TGTGCCAGTAGTATCAGGGGGCGAATGTCCTACAATGAGCAGTTCTTC	CASSIRGRMSYNEQFF
-	TRBD1	TRBV6-1	TRBJ1-5	TGTGCCAGCAGTCCATTGACAGGGGGCACGAGCAATCAGCCCCAGCATTTT	CASSPLTGGTSNQPQHF
-	-	TRBV10-1	TRBJ1-4	TGCGCCAGCAGTTTATCCGGATCGGATGAAAAACTGTTTTTT	CASSLSGSDEKLFF
-	TRBD1	TRBV18	TRBJ1-2	TGTGCCAGCTCACACCGACAGGGGAATTATGGCTACACCTTC	CASSHRQGNYGYTF
few	-	TRBV6-2/TRBV6-3	TRBJ1-5	TGTGCCAGCAGTTACACAGGGAAAGGCCTTTGGGATCAGCCCCAGCATTTT	CASSYTGKGLWDQPQHF
-	-	TRBV11-2	TRBJ2-2	TGTGCCAGCAGCTTAGATCATCTGGGGGCGCGCACCGGGGAGCTGTTTTTT	CASSLDHLGARTGELFF
few	-	TRBV20-1	TRBJ2-7	TGCAGTGCTGACCGGGCCGCCGATCACGAGCAGTACTTC	CSADRAADHEQYF